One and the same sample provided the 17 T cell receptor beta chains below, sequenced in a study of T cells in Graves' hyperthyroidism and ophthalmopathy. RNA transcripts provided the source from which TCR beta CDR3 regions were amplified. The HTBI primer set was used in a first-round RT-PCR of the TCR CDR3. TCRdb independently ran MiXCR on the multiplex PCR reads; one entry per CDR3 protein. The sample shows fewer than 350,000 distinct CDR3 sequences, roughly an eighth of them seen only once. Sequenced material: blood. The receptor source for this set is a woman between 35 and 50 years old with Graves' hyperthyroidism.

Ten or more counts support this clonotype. The CDR3 protein is CSVLGDSYNEQFF. In DNA form, the CDR3 reads TGCAGCGTTCTAGGGGACTCCTACAATGAGCAGTTCTTC. V usage is TRBV29-1 and J usage is TRBJ2-1; D is possibly TRBD1 (5 bases). The CDR3 length is 13 residues. Germline CDR1 is SQVTM and CDR2 is ANQGSEA. V was cut by 5 bases and J by 0 bases, with 8 bases left in between.

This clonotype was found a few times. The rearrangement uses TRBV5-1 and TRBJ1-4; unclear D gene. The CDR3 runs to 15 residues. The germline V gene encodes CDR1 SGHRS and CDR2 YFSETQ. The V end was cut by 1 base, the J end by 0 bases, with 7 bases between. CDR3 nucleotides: TGCGCCAGCAGCTTGACAGTTGCAACTAATGAAAAACTGTTTTTT. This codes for CASSLTVATNEKLFF.

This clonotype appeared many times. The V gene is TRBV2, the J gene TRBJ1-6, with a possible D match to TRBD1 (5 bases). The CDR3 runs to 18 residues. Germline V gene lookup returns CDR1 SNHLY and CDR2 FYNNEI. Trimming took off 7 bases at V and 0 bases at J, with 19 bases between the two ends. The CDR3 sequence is CASTAPLEGSSYNSPLHF. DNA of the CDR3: TGTGCCAGCACTGCTCCGCTAGAGGGGAGCTCCTATAATTCACCCCTCCACTTT.

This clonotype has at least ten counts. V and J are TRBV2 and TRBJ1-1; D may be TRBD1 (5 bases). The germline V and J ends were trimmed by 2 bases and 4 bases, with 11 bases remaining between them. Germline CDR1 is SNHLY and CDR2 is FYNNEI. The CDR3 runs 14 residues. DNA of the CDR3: TGTGCCAGCAGTGAATTAGGGGCCAGCACTGAAGCTTTCTTT. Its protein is CASSELGASTEAFF.

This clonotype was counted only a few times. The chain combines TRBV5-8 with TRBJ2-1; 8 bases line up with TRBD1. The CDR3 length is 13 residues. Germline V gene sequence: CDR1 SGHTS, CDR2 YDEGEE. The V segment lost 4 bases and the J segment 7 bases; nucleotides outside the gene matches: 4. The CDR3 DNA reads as TGTGCCAGCAGCCGCAGGGGGCGGAATGAGCAGTTCTTC. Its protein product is CASSRRGRNEQFF.

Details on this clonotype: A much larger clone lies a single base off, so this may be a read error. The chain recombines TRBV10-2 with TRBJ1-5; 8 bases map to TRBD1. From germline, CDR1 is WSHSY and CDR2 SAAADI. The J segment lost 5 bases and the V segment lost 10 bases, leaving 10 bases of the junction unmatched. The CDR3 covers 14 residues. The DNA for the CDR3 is TGCGCCACCGGACAGGGTTTCCGCGATCAGCCCCAGCATTTT. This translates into CATGQGFRDQPQHF.

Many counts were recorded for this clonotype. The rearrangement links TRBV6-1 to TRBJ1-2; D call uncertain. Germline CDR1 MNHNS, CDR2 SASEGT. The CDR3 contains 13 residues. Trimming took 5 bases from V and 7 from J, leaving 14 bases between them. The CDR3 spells CASSLPNGSGYTF. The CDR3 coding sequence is TGTGCCAGCAGTCTGCCCAACGGTAGTGGCTACACCTTC.

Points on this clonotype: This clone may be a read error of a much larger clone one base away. The CDR3 region has the DNA TGTGCCAGCAGCACCGGACTGTACAATGAGCAGTACTTC. As protein: CASSTGLYNEQYF. This chain uses TRBV11-2 with TRBJ2-7; possible D gene TRBD2, 5 bases. The CDR3 totals 13 residues. V lost 5 bases and J 7 bases, leaving 15 bases between the germline ends. Germline assignment: CDR1 SGHAT and CDR2 FQNNGV. The complete variable domain, with remaining parts taken from reference TRBV11-2 and TRBJ2-7, reads EAGVAQSPRYKIIEKRQSVAFWCNPISGHATLYWYQQILGQGPKLLIQFQNNGVVDDSQLPKDRFSAERLKGVDSTLKIQPAKLEDSAVYLCASSTGLYNEQYFGPGTRLTVT.

DNA of the CDR3: TGCGCCAGCAGCCGCAGTGGCTCTGCAGATACGCAGTATTTT. Protein: CASSRSGSADTQYF. The chain links TRBV4-1 to TRBJ2-3; unclear D gene. Trimming stripped 4 bases from V and 4 bases from J, with 12 bases between. The CDR3 covers 14 residues. Germline lookup yields CDR1 MGHRA and CDR2 YSYEKL.

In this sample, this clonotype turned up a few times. Written as DNA, the CDR3 is TGTGCCACCAGCAGAGATCGGGGGGCTGACTATGGCTACACCTTC. This gives the protein CATSRDRGADYGYTF. V and J are TRBV15 and TRBJ1-2, with a weak D call TRBD1 (6 bases). The ends were cut back, 0 bases at V and 3 bases at J, with 11 bases in the middle. Germline V gives CDR1 LNHNV, CDR2 YYDKDF (reference sequence). This CDR3 has 15 amino acids.

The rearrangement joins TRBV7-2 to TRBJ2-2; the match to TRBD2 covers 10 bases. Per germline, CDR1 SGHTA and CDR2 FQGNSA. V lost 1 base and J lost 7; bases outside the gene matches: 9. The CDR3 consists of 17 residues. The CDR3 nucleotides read TGTGCCAGCAGCTTAGTTTCAACTAGCGGGGTGGGCGGGGAGCTGTTTTTT. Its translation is CASSLVSTSGVGGELFF. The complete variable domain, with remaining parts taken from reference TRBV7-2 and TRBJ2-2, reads GAGVSQSPSNKVTEKGKDVELRCDPISGHTALYWYRQSLGQGLEFLIYFQGNSAPDKSGLPSDRFSAERTGGSVSTLTIQRTQQEDSAVYLCASSLVSTSGVGGELFFGEGSRLTVL.

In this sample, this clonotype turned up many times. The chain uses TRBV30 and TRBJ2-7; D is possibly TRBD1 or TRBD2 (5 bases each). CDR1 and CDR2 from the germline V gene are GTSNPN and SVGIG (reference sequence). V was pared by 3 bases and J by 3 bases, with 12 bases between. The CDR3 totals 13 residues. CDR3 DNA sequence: TGTGCCTGGAGCGACGGGACCTTCTACGAGCAGTACTTC. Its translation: CAWSDGTFYEQYF.

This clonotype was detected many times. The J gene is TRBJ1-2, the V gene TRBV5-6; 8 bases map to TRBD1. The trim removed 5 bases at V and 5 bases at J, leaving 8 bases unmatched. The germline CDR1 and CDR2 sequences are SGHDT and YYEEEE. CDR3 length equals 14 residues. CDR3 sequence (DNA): TGTGCCAGCAGTAGACAGGGGAGGGGGTATGGCTACACCTTC. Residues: CASSRQGRGYGYTF.

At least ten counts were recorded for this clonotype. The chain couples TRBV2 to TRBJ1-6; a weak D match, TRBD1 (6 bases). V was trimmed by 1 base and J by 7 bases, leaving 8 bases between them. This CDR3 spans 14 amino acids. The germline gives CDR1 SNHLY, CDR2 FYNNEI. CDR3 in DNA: TGTGCCAGCAGTGAAGGGACAGCCAATTCACCCCTCCACTTT. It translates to CASSEGTANSPLHF.

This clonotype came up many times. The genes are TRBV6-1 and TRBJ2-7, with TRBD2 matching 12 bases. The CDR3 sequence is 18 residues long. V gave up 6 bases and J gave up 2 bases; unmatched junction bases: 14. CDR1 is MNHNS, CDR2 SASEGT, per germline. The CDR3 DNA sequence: TGTGCCAGCAGAGCACCCCCCGGGCTAGCGGGAGGGACCTACGAGCAGTACTTC. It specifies CASRAPPGLAGGTYEQYF.

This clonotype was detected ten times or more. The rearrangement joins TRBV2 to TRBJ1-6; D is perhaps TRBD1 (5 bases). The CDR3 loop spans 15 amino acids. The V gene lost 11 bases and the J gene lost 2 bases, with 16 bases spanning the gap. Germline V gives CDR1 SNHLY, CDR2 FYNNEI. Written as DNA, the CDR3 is TGTGCCTCCAACGTCGGGGGACCCTATAATTCACCCCTCCACTTT. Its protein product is CASNVGGPYNSPLHF.

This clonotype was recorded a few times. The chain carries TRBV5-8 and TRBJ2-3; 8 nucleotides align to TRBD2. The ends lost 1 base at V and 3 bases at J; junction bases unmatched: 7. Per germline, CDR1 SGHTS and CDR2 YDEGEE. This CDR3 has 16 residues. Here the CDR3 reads CASSLYGAGVTDTQYF. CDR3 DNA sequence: TGTGCCAGCAGCTTGTATGGAGCGGGAGTGACAGATACGCAGTATTTT.